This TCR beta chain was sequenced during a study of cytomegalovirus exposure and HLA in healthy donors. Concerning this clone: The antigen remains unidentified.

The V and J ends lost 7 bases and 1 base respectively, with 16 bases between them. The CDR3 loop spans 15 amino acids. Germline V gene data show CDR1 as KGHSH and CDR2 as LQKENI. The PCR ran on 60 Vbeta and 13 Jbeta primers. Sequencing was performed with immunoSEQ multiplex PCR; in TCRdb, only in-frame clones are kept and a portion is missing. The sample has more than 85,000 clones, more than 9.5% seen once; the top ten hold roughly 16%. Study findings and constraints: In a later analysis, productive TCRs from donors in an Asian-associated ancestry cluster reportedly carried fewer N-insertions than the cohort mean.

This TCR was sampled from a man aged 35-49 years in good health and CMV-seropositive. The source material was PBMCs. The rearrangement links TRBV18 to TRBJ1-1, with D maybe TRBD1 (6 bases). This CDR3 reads CASLRQVAGNTEAFF. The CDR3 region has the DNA TGTGCCAGCTTGCGACAGGTCGCGGGGAACACTGAAGCTTTCTTT.